These T cell receptor beta chains were read from a single sample in a study of blood T cell repertoires in COVID-19. Libraries were prepared by immunoSEQ multiplex PCR; TCRdb keeps only in-frame clonotypes and omits some of them. The table records tens of thousands of clones, around 87% of them present only once. Sequenced input: peripheral blood. The receptors come from a human donor with acute or convalescent COVID-19. The donor label of this sample is uncertain. The CDR3 runs from the conserved cysteine through the conserved F or W. Each record gives: J gene, V gene, CDR3 protein.

TRBJ2-4 TRBV5-5 CASSGLQGAEYF
TRBJ1-1 TRBV6-5 CASRLDSVWGTEAFF
TRBJ1-5 TRBV9 CASSVGQSYQPQHF
TRBJ2-7 TRBV7-3 CASSLIPSDPAEQYF
TRBJ1-5 TRBV10-3 CAISAGGGGQPQHF
TRBJ1-5 TRBV20-1 CSASSISNQPQHF
TRBJ2-1 TRBV9 CASSARTSGRAVDNEQFF
TRBJ1-1 TRBV12-3/TRBV12-4 CASSQISNTEAFF
TRBJ1-1 TRBV30 CAWSVSREHTEAFF
TRBJ2-3 TRBV11-3 CASSHTPGTGFSDTQYF
TRBJ2-3 TRBV30 CAWSPGLAGGLSDTQYF
TRBJ2-7 TRBV28 CASSWSTGVSYEQYF
TRBJ2-1 TRBV6-4 CASSWGRQGVYNEQFF
TRBJ1-1 TRBV19 CASRDSFQNTEAFF
TRBJ2-2 TRBV10-3 CAISESGGRAAGELFF
TRBJ2-2 TRBV7-3 CASSLTSGRGRATGELFF
TRBJ1-5 TRBV5-8 CASSLAGRASNQPQHF
TRBJ2-2 TRBV15 CATSRLTSGVPSTGELFF
TRBJ1-4 TRBV19 CASSEAGPGVYATNEKLFF
TRBJ1-5 TRBV7-8 CASSYDRGPQHF
TRBJ2-1 TRBV3-1/TRBV3-2 CASSQVLAGPYNEQFF
TRBJ2-1 TRBV6-6 CASSSPSGYNEQFF
TRBJ1-1 TRBV28 CASSPSGQVNTEAFF
TRBJ2-5 TRBV7-4 CASSSPSERGVLRTQYF
TRBJ1-5 TRBV24-1 CATSEGQGGQPQHF
TRBJ2-7 TRBV2 CASSVRGYEQYF
TRBJ1-3 TRBV28 CASSPIGLRTQLSGNTIYF
TRBJ2-3 TRBV5-1 CASSEGARTDTQYF
TRBJ2-7 TRBV11-2 CASSLYSYGQYF
TRBJ2-7 TRBV19 CASSIQGDRGSYEQYF
TRBJ2-5 TRBV5-4 CASSSQVGETQYF
TRBJ1-6 TRBV27 CASHWGQNNSPLHF
TRBJ2-1 TRBV7-3 CASSSSSYNEQFF
TRBJ2-3 TRBV5-6 CASSHLRPPGDTQYF
TRBJ2-6 TRBV9 CASSVWTGARSGANVLTF
TRBJ1-5 TRBV19 CASSTTGGPSNQPQHF
TRBJ1-5 TRBV27 CASSLRQGGYGHNQPQHF
TRBJ2-4 TRBV15 CATSRERNIQYF
TRBJ1-1 TRBV2 CASTGQLNTEAFF
TRBJ1-5 TRBV19 CASISMGTGIYSNQPQHF
TRBJ2-5 TRBV5-1 CASSLWWPGGRETGTQYF
TRBJ2-2 TRBV29-1 CSVRQGSNTGELFF
TRBJ2-5 TRBV7-9 CASSSLAGGSETQYF
TRBJ1-2 TRBV15 CATSEDRNYGYTF
TRBJ2-7 TRBV3-1/TRBV3-2 CASSPLAGDEQYF
TRBJ2-7 TRBV27 CASSSPGGAGGSYEQYF
TRBJ2-1 TRBV10-3 CAISGQGTSGYEQFF
TRBJ2-5 TRBV24-1 CATSGTGTGVETQYF
TRBJ2-2 TRBV29-1 CSAASANTGELFF
TRBJ2-2 TRBV9 CASSVNSINTGELFF
TRBJ2-1 TRBV4-2 CASSQLSEQFF
TRBJ2-5 TRBV9 CASSVEEANQETQYF
TRBJ2-1 TRBV28 CASRLRPRRGGADEQFF
TRBJ2-4 TRBV4-2 CASSQGTSGTLAKNIQYF
TRBJ2-1 TRBV29-1 CSVRDRGMYNEQFF
TRBJ2-5 TRBV7-2 CASSLGPSQETQYF
TRBJ1-2 TRBV5-8 CASSIPGTGIYGYTF
TRBJ2-2 TRBV18 CASSRSSGTGELFF
TRBJ1-6 TRBV27 CASSLRDRAGSPLHF